Listed here is a single T cell receptor (beta chain). Its antigen is currently unknown. This sample stems from a study of beta chain features in type 1 diabetes. Study-level points and caveats: Shorter TCRB CDR3s, moderately but significantly so, marked every one of the four CD4+ subsets in Type 1 diabetes patients. When VDJ junctions were examined, type 1 diabetes patients showed fewer insertions and more deletions. Compared to healthy donors, patients appeared to have naive, central memory and Treg TCRB repertoires that were more alike.

Germline CDR1 is LGHNA and CDR2 is YSLEER. The CDR3 extends over 13 amino acids. Trimming took 0 bases from V and 4 from J, leaving 6 bases between them. By way of CD45RO/CCR7/CD25/CD127/CD95/CD27, the CD4+ regulatory, stem cell-like memory, central memory and naive cells were sorted. All sorted populations exceeded 98% purity. Expressed TCRB transcripts got sequenced, as all isolated RNA was reverse transcribed. Sequenced by immunoSEQ multiplex PCR; TCRdb stores in-frame clones only, minus some. The table records 160,000 or so clones, roughly 65% of them present only once. This clonotype was obtained from a man aged 25-45 years with type 1 diabetes. What was sequenced was naive CD4+ T cells from blood. The chain combines TRBV4-3 with TRBJ2-5; no clear D. For the CDR3, the DNA is TGCGCCAGCAGCCAAGATCACCGAGAGACCCAGTACTTC. Protein product: CASSQDHRETQYF.